These T cell receptor beta chains were read from a single sample in a study of lymphopenia after photon versus proton radiotherapy. Produced via immunoSEQ multiplex PCR; TCRdb's table is partial and in-frame only. The sample gives approximately 66,000 clones, approximately 86% of which show up once; around 2.1% is in the top ten. The starting material was peripheral blood, obtained from a patient treated with photon-based radiotherapy. Every receptor here comes from a man in his forties with gastric cancer. Both conserved end residues are part of each CDR3. The order of the fields is CDR3 protein, CDR3 DNA, D gene, clone size, J gene, V gene. The D gene is left open where the match is weak. Expanded clones get a size class; other rows say once, few or many, or leave the size out.

CDR3aa: CASRIDRGSNTEAFF
CDR3nt: TGTGCCAGCAGAATCGACAGAGGGTCGAACACTGAAGCTTTCTTT
d_gene: -
abundance: -
j_gene: TRBJ1-1
v_gene: TRBV6-5

CDR3aa: CAWSVRTGHSGNTIYF
CDR3nt: TGTGCCTGGAGTGTACGGACAGGCCACTCTGGAAACACCATATATTTT
d_gene: TRBD1
abundance: -
j_gene: TRBJ1-3
v_gene: TRBV30

CDR3aa: CASSPRTSGGPQFF
CDR3nt: TGTGCCAGCAGCCCCAGGACTAGCGGGGGCCCTCAGTTCTTC
d_gene: TRBD2
abundance: -
j_gene: TRBJ2-1
v_gene: TRBV2

CDR3aa: CASSSFDRGDSEQYF
CDR3nt: TGTGCCAGCAGTTCTTTCGACAGGGGGGACTCCGAGCAGTACTTC
d_gene: TRBD1
abundance: -
j_gene: TRBJ2-7
v_gene: TRBV27

CDR3aa: CASSLAGGRQETQYF
CDR3nt: TGTGCCAGCAGCTTAGCGGGTGGTCGCCAAGAGACCCAGTACTTC
d_gene: -
abundance: -
j_gene: TRBJ2-5
v_gene: TRBV7-9

CDR3aa: CASSRGQPDSGNTIYF
CDR3nt: TGTGCCAGCAGCAGGGGACAGCCTGACTCTGGAAACACCATATATTTT
d_gene: TRBD1
abundance: -
j_gene: TRBJ1-3
v_gene: TRBV7-2

CDR3aa: CASSLGGRLNQPQHF
CDR3nt: TGTGCCAGCAGCTTAGGAGGTAGGCTAAATCAGCCCCAGCATTTT
d_gene: -
abundance: -
j_gene: TRBJ1-5
v_gene: TRBV7-2

CDR3aa: CASSRGPLGSNQPQHF
CDR3nt: TGTGCCAGCAGCCGCGGTCCCCTTGGGAGCAATCAGCCCCAGCATTTT
d_gene: -
abundance: -
j_gene: TRBJ1-5
v_gene: TRBV7-9

CDR3aa: CASSYSDTYEQYF
CDR3nt: TGTGCCAGCAGTTACTCAGACACCTACGAGCAGTACTTC
d_gene: -
abundance: -
j_gene: TRBJ2-7
v_gene: TRBV6-5

CDR3aa: CASKGGLEAFF
CDR3nt: TGTGCCAGCAAAGGTGGCCTAGAGGCTTTCTTT
d_gene: -
abundance: -
j_gene: TRBJ1-1
v_gene: TRBV19

CDR3aa: CASSLGQGASNTEAFF
CDR3nt: TGCGCCAGCAGCCTCGGACAGGGGGCATCGAACACTGAAGCTTTCTTT
d_gene: TRBD1
abundance: -
j_gene: TRBJ1-1
v_gene: TRBV5-1

CDR3aa: CSARRDGYTF
CDR3nt: TGCAGTGCCCGGCGGGATGGCTACACCTTC
d_gene: -
abundance: few
j_gene: TRBJ1-2
v_gene: TRBV20-1

CDR3aa: CASSPRNNLNYGYTF
CDR3nt: TGTGCCAGCAGCCCCCGGAATAATCTTAACTATGGCTACACCTTC
d_gene: -
abundance: -
j_gene: TRBJ1-2
v_gene: TRBV9

CDR3aa: CASSWAGTQETQYF
CDR3nt: TGTGCCAGCAGTTGGGCGGGGACTCAAGAGACCCAGTACTTC
d_gene: -
abundance: once
j_gene: TRBJ2-5
v_gene: TRBV27

CDR3aa: CASSSAGIREKLFF
CDR3nt: TGTGCCAGCAGCTCAGCAGGGATAAGGGAAAAACTGTTTTTT
d_gene: -
abundance: -
j_gene: TRBJ1-4
v_gene: TRBV5-6

CDR3aa: CASSLAGQLNTEAFF
CDR3nt: TGTGCCAGCAGCTTAGCGGGACAGTTGAACACTGAAGCTTTCTTT
d_gene: TRBD1
abundance: -
j_gene: TRBJ1-1
v_gene: TRBV11-2

CDR3aa: CASSSGQNTDTQYF
CDR3nt: TGCGCCAGCAGCTCGGGACAAAACACAGATACGCAGTATTTT
d_gene: -
abundance: -
j_gene: TRBJ2-3
v_gene: TRBV5-1

CDR3aa: CASSIRGRGLYGYTF
CDR3nt: TGTGCCAGTAGTATAAGGGGTCGCGGCCTCTATGGCTACACCTTC
d_gene: -
abundance: -
j_gene: TRBJ1-2
v_gene: TRBV19

CDR3aa: CSALTGGIQYF
CDR3nt: TGCAGCGCCCTGACAGGGGGCATTCAGTACTTC
d_gene: TRBD1
abundance: -
j_gene: TRBJ2-4
v_gene: TRBV29-1

CDR3aa: CASSGPDRAIPNTEAFF
CDR3nt: TGTGCCAGCAGTGGCCCCGACAGGGCCATACCCAACACTGAAGCTTTCTTT
d_gene: TRBD1
abundance: -
j_gene: TRBJ1-1
v_gene: TRBV6-1

CDR3aa: CASSVGGVSYEQYF
CDR3nt: TGTGCCAGCAGCGTAGGGGGAGTATCCTACGAGCAGTACTTC
d_gene: -
abundance: -
j_gene: TRBJ2-7
v_gene: TRBV9

CDR3aa: CASSLDPGPNQPQHF
CDR3nt: TGCGCCAGCAGCCTAGATCCGGGCCCCAATCAGCCCCAGCATTTT
d_gene: -
abundance: medium-sized
j_gene: TRBJ1-5
v_gene: TRBV4-1

CDR3aa: CASSETRGTGYEKLFF
CDR3nt: TGTGCCAGCAGTGAAACCCGCGGGACAGGGTATGAAAAACTGTTTTTT
d_gene: TRBD1
abundance: -
j_gene: TRBJ1-4
v_gene: TRBV2

CDR3aa: CASSEADVRSYTF
CDR3nt: TGTGCCAGCAGTGAAGCGGACGTCCGGAGCTACACCTTC
d_gene: -
abundance: -
j_gene: TRBJ1-2
v_gene: TRBV6-1

CDR3aa: CASSQEFWTSGGEDIQYF
CDR3nt: TGCGCCAGCAGCCAAGAATTCTGGACTAGCGGGGGGGAGGACATTCAGTACTTC
d_gene: TRBD2
abundance: -
j_gene: TRBJ2-4
v_gene: TRBV4-3

CDR3aa: CASSQLALELDEETQYF
CDR3nt: TGTGCCAGCAGCCAACTTGCCTTGGAGCTCGACGAAGAGACCCAGTACTTC
d_gene: -
abundance: -
j_gene: TRBJ2-5
v_gene: TRBV11-2

CDR3aa: CAWSFRGGADQPQHF
CDR3nt: TGTGCCTGGAGTTTCCGAGGGGGCGCAGACCAGCCCCAGCATTTT
d_gene: TRBD1
abundance: -
j_gene: TRBJ1-5
v_gene: TRBV30

CDR3aa: CASSDSDRADTEAFF
CDR3nt: TGTGCCAGCAGTGATTCCGACAGGGCGGACACTGAAGCTTTCTTT
d_gene: TRBD1
abundance: -
j_gene: TRBJ1-1
v_gene: TRBV25-1

CDR3aa: CASSPTGQTEKLFF
CDR3nt: TGTGCCAGCAGTCCCACGGGACAGACTGAAAAACTGTTTTTT
d_gene: TRBD1
abundance: few
j_gene: TRBJ1-4
v_gene: TRBV6-1

CDR3aa: CASSANHSPSSDYGYTF
CDR3nt: TGTGCCAGCAGCGCCAATCATTCACCCAGTTCGGACTATGGCTACACCTTC
d_gene: -
abundance: -
j_gene: TRBJ1-2
v_gene: TRBV9

CDR3aa: CASSLKGLSSYNSPLHF
CDR3nt: TGTGCCAGCAGCTTAAAGGGCCTTAGCTCCTATAATTCACCCCTCCACTTT
d_gene: -
abundance: -
j_gene: TRBJ1-6
v_gene: TRBV7-8

CDR3aa: CASSVTGQPIEPQHF
CDR3nt: TGTGCCAGCAGCGTAACGGGACAGCCCATCGAACCCCAGCATTTT
d_gene: TRBD1
abundance: -
j_gene: TRBJ1-5
v_gene: TRBV9

CDR3aa: CARRRAERNTIYF
CDR3nt: TGTGCCCGCCGAAGGGCGGAGCGGAACACCATATATTTT
d_gene: -
abundance: few
j_gene: TRBJ1-3
v_gene: TRBV19

CDR3aa: CAWSAKGADGYTF
CDR3nt: TGTGCCTGGAGTGCCAAGGGAGCAGATGGCTACACCTTC
d_gene: -
abundance: -
j_gene: TRBJ1-2
v_gene: TRBV30

CDR3aa: CASSPSGTGSAEQYF
CDR3nt: TGTGCCAGCAGTCCATCAGGGACAGGGAGCGCCGAGCAGTACTTC
d_gene: TRBD1
abundance: -
j_gene: TRBJ2-7
v_gene: TRBV27

CDR3aa: CASSPDRVPNQLEQYF
CDR3nt: TGCGCCAGCAGCCCCGACAGGGTCCCTAACCAGCTCGAGCAGTACTTC
d_gene: TRBD1
abundance: -
j_gene: TRBJ2-7
v_gene: TRBV5-1

CDR3aa: CASSLGGQETQYF
CDR3nt: TGTGCCAGCAGCTTGGGAGGCCAAGAGACCCAGTACTTC
d_gene: -
abundance: once
j_gene: TRBJ2-5
v_gene: TRBV7-7

CDR3aa: CASTLGDSYEQYF
CDR3nt: TGCGCCAGCACCCTGGGGGACTCCTACGAGCAGTACTTC
d_gene: -
abundance: -
j_gene: TRBJ2-7
v_gene: TRBV5-1

CDR3aa: CASSPKPGGWYF
CDR3nt: TGTGCCAGCAGCCCTAAACCAGGGGGGTGGTACTTC
d_gene: -
abundance: -
j_gene: TRBJ2-7
v_gene: TRBV7-8